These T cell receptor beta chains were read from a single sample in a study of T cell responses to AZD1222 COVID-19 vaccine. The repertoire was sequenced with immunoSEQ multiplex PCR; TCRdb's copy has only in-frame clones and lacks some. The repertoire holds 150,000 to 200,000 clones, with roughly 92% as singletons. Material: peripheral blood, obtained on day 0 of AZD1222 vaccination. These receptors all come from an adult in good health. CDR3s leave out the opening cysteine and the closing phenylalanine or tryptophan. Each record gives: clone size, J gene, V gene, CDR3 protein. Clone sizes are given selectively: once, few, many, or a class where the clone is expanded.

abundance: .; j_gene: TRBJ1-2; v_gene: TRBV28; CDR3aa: ASRTANYGYT
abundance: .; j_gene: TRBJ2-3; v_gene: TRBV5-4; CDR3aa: ATAFEARTDTQY
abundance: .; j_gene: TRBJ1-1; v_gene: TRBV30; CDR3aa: AWSPGGREGTEAF
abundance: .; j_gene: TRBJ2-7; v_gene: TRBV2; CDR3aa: ASAAGERQY
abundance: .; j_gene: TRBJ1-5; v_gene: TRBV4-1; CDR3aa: ASSRGGVGNQPQH
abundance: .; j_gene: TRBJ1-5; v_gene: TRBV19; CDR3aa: ATGAQFSPQPQH
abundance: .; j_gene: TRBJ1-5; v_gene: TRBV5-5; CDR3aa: ASSRDRGQVQPQH
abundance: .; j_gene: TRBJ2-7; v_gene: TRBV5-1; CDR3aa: ASSGSSGSYEQY
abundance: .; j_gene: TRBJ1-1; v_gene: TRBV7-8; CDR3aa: ASSLDWRGADEAF
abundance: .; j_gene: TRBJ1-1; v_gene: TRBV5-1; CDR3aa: ASSLEAGGTEAF
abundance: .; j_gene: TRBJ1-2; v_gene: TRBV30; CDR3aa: AWSVLPAVYGYT
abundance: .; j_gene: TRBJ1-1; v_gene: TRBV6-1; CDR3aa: ASSDYRGWGTEAF
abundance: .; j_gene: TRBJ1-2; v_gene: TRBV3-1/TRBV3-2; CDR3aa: ASSRVEDYT
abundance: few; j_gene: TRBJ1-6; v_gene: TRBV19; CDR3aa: ASNESGNSPLH
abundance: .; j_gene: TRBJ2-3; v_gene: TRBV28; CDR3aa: ASSLWGLMDLHGDTQY
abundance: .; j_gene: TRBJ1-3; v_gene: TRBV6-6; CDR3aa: ASQPPTGGNTIY
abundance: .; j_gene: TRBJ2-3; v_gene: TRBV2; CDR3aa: ASSRRLPDTQY
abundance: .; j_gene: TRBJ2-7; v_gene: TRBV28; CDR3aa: ASSDRGWGQY